This TCR beta chain was recorded in a study of T cells in Graves' hyperthyroidism and ophthalmopathy. Study-wide results and caveats: Blood also contained most expanded thyroid clonotypes above 0.001.

To note about this clonotype: Its antigen remains unknown.

What was amplified from RNA transcripts were TCR beta CDR3 regions. The TCR CDR3 first-round RT-PCR relied on the HTBI primer set. Using its own MiXCR run on the multiplex PCR reads, TCRdb lists one record per CDR3 protein. Of hundreds of thousands of distinct CDR3 sequences listed, less than 45% are singletons. The CDR3 sequence is 15 residues long. CDR1 SGHTA and CDR2 FQGNSA come from the germline V gene. Germline trimming cut 4 bases from V and 8 bases from J; bases unmatched to any gene: 9. The TCR originated in an adult man with Graves' disease, either hyperthyroidism or ophthalmopathy (not recorded which). The sample consisted of peripheral blood or thyroid tissue (not recorded which). The chain uses TRBV7-2 and TRBJ1-4; TRBD1 matches at 8 bases. The CDR3: CASSSPTGGGEKLFF. CDR3 nucleotide sequence: TGTGCCAGCAGCTCCCCTACAGGGGGGGGAGAAAAACTGTTTTTT. The variable domain in full, completed from reference TRBV7-2 and TRBJ1-4, reads GAGVSQSPSNKVTEKGKDVELRCDPISGHTALYWYRQSLGQGLEFLIYFQGNSAPDKSGLPSDRFSAERTGGSVSTLTIQRTQQEDSAVYLCASSSPTGGGEKLFFGSGTQLSVL.